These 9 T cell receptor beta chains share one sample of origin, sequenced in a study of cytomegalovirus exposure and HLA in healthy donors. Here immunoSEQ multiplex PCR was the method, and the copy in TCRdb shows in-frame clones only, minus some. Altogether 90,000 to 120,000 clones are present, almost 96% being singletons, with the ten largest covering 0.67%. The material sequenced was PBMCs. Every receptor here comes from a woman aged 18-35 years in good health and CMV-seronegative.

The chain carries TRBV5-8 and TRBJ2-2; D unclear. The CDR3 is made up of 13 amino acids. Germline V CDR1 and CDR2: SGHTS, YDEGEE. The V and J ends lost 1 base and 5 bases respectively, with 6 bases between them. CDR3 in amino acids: CASSLRVTGELFF. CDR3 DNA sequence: TGTGCCAGCAGCTTGAGAGTGACCGGGGAGCTGTTTTTT.

The CDR3 DNA reads as TGTGCCAGCAGGGATAGGAGGGAGGAAGAAGCTTTCTTT. This translates into CASRDRREEEAFF. The chain combines TRBV6-1 with TRBJ1-1; D unclear. Germline CDR1 is MNHNS and CDR2 is SASEGT. The CDR3 sequence is 13 residues long. Trimming took 6 bases from V and 8 from J, leaving 16 bases between them.

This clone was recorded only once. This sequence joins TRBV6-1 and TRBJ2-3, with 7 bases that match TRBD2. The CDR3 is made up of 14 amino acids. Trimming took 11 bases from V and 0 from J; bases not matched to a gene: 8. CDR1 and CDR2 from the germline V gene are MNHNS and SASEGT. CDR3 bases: TGTGCCTCCGGTCGGGGGGTAAGCACAGATACGCAGTATTTT. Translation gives CASGRGVSTDTQYF.

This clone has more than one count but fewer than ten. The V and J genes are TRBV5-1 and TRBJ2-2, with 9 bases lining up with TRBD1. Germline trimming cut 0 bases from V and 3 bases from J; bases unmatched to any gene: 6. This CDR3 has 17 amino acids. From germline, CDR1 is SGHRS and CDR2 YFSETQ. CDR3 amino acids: CASSLATWTGDTGELFF. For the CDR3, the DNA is TGCGCCAGCAGCTTGGCCACCTGGACAGGGGACACCGGGGAGCTGTTTTTT.

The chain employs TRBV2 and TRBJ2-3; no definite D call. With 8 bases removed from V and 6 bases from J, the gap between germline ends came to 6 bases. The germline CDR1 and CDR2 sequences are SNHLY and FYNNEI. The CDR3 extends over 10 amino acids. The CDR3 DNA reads TGTGCCAGCTCGGTGGATACGCAGTATTTT. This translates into CASSVDTQYF.

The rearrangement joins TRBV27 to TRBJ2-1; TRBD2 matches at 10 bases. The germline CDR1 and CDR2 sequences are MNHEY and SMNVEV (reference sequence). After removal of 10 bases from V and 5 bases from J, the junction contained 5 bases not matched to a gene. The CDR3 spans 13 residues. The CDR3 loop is CAISGGGNNEQFF. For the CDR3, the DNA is TGTGCCATCAGCGGGGGGGGGAACAATGAGCAGTTCTTC.

The CDR3 is CSVGTGLRDQPQHF. Here the CDR3 DNA reads TGCAGCGTGGGAACAGGGTTAAGGGATCAGCCCCAGCATTTT. The chain links TRBV29-1 to TRBJ1-5, with TRBD1 as a possible D gene (6 bases). Germline CDR1 is SQVTM and CDR2 is ANQGSEA. The V gene lost 6 bases and the J gene lost 5 bases, with 17 bases spanning the gap. The CDR3 has 14 amino acids. The full variable domain, completed using reference TRBV29-1 and TRBJ1-5, is SAVISQKPSRDICQRGTSLTIQCQVDSQVTMMFWYRQQPGQSLTLIATANQGSEATYESGFVIDKFPISRPNLTFSTLTVSNMSPEDSSIYLCSVGTGLRDQPQHFGDGTRLSIL.

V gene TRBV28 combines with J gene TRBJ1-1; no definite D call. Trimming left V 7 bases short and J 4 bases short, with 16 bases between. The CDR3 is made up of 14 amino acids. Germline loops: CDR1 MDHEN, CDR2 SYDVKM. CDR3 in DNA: TGTGCCAGCAAAAGAGGGAGTTCGGGCACTGAAGCTTTCTTT. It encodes CASKRGSSGTEAFF. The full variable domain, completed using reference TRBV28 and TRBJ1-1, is DVKVTQSSRYLVKRTGEKVFLECVQDMDHENMFWYRQDPGLGLRLIYFSYDVKMKEKGDIPEGYSVSREKKERFSLILESASTNQTSMYLCASKRGSSGTEAFFGQGTRLTVV.

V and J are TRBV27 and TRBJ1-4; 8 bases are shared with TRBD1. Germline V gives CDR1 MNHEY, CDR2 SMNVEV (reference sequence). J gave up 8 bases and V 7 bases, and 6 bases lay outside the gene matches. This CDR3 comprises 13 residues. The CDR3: CASTGQGGEKLFF. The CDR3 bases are TGTGCCAGCACAGGACAGGGCGGAGAAAAACTGTTTTTT.